These 12 T cell receptor beta chains originate from one sample sequenced in a study of T cells in Graves' hyperthyroidism and ophthalmopathy. Researchers amplified the TCR beta CDR3 regions from RNA transcripts. TCR CDR3 underwent first-round RT-PCR with the HTBI primer set. TCRdb reprocessed the multiplex PCR reads with MiXCR, giving one entry per CDR3 protein. The sample carries more than 300,000 distinct CDR3 sequences, roughly a sixth recorded once. Sequences were obtained from blood. The receptors were gathered from a woman aged 30 to 39 with Graves' hyperthyroidism that later progressed to Graves' ophthalmopathy.

This clonotype was picked up many times. V usage is TRBV5-1 and J usage is TRBJ1-3; D ambiguous. V was trimmed by 3 bases and J by 2 bases, leaving 6 bases between them. Germline V CDR1 and CDR2: SGHRS, YFSETQ. This CDR3 is 13 amino acids long. The CDR3 DNA reads as TGCGCCAGCAGCTCCGCTCCTGGAAACACCATATATTTT. It codes for CASSSAPGNTIYF.

This clonotype came up a few times. A much larger clone differs by one base, so this may be a read error. This sequence joins TRBV30 and TRBJ1-6; TRBD1 matches 8 bases. V shed 5 bases, J shed 10 bases, and the junction held 13 bases outside the gene matches. The CDR3 runs to 15 residues. The germline CDR1 and CDR2 sequences are GTSNPN and SVGIG (reference sequence). Here the CDR3 DNA reads TGTGCCTGGTACCGACAGGGGCGGCCGGTATCACCCCTCCACTTT. The encoded protein is CAWYRQGRPVSPLHF. Looking up the rest from reference TRBV30 and TRBJ1-6 gives the full variable domain: SQTIHQWPATLVQPVGSPLSLECTVEGTSNPNLYWYRQAAGRGLQLLFYSVGIGQISSEVPQNLSASRPQDRQFILSSKKLLLSDSGFYLCAWYRQGRPVSPLHFGNGTRLTVT.

This clonotype was seen only a few times. The chain has TRBV10-3 and TRBJ2-3; TRBD2 aligns across 8 bases. There are 13 residues in the CDR3. CDR1 is ENHRY and CDR2 is SYGVKD in the germline V gene. With 10 bases clipped from V and 3 bases from J, the junction kept 6 bases outside the gene matches. The CDR3 region has the DNA TGTGCCACCAAAGCGGGGGAGACAGATACGCAGTATTTT. Its protein is CATKAGETDTQYF.

This clonotype was recorded many times. V gene TRBV18 combines with J gene TRBJ2-3; D tentatively reads TRBD1 or TRBD2 (5 bases each). In germline, CDR1 is KGHSH, CDR2 LQKENI. The V end was cut by 3 bases, the J end by 8 bases, with 15 bases between. The CDR3 covers 14 residues. The CDR3 is CASSPTTAEGTQYF. The CDR3 DNA reads TGTGCCAGCTCACCCACGACAGCCGAGGGTACGCAGTATTTT.

The chain carries TRBV28 and TRBJ2-1; 7 bases match TRBD1. The trim removed 4 bases at V and 2 bases at J, leaving 2 bases unmatched. This CDR3 spans 14 amino acids. Germline V CDR1 and CDR2: MDHEN, SYDVKM. CDR3 region: CASSYGQAYNEQFF. The CDR3, as DNA: TGTGCCAGCAGTTACGGACAGGCCTACAATGAGCAGTTCTTC.

This clonotype was detected ten times or more. This rearrangement joins TRBV3-1 to TRBJ2-7, with D possibly being TRBD1 (6 bases). V lost 8 bases and J 6 bases, leaving 17 bases between the germline ends. Germline assignment: CDR1 LGHDT and CDR2 YNNKEL (reference sequence). The CDR3 is 13 residues long. The CDR3 bases are TGTGCCAGCTCTGAGACAGGTGAAGGCGAGCAGTACTTC. The encoded protein is CASSETGEGEQYF.

This clonotype appeared a few times. The rearrangement uses TRBV6-1 and TRBJ2-1, with D hard to call. CDR3 length: 12 amino acids. V dropped 6 bases and J dropped 8 bases, with 11 bases sitting between them. Looked up from germline, CDR1 is MNHNS and CDR2 is SASEGT. The CDR3 DNA reads as TGTGCCAGCAGAATGAGTGGGCATGAGCAGTTCTTC. Residues: CASRMSGHEQFF.

This clonotype was detected many times. J is TRBJ2-7 and V is TRBV7-2; 9 bases fit TRBD2. CDR1 and CDR2 (germline): SGHTA, FQGNSA. The CDR3 extends over 15 amino acids. J gave up 4 bases and V 4 bases, and 8 bases lay outside the gene matches. The DNA of the CDR3 is TGTGCCAGCAGCTATAGCGGGAGTCCCCATTACGAGCAGTACTTC. Translation: CASSYSGSPHYEQYF.

This clonotype was observed a few times. The chain is built from TRBV6-5 and TRBJ1-5; D gene ambiguous. The V gene's germline CDR1 is MNHEY and CDR2 SVGAGI. The CDR3 totals 14 residues. V lost 0 bases and J lost 7, with 10 bases in between. The CDR3, as DNA: TGTGCCAGCAGTTACTCGAGAGAACTGCAGCCCCAGCATTTT. Translating gives CASSYSRELQPQHF.

The chain couples TRBV2 to TRBJ2-1; 8 bases are a match to TRBD2. V trimming: 2 bases; J trimming: 5 bases; junction bases outside the gene matches: 5. The CDR3 has 15 residues. Germline V gene sequence: CDR1 SNHLY, CDR2 FYNNEI. CDR3 loop: CASSESGSQDNEQFF. In DNA, the CDR3 is TGTGCCAGCAGTGAAAGCGGGAGTCAGGACAATGAGCAGTTCTTC.

For the CDR3, the DNA is TGTGCCAGCAGTTACTCGTTAGGGAGCGGGGGGCCATCATACAATGAGCAGTTCTTC. Translated, it gives CASSYSLGSGGPSYNEQFF. This chain joins TRBV6-2 or TRBV6-3 and TRBJ2-1, with 9 bases fitting TRBD2. Germline V gene data show CDR1 as MNHEY and CDR2 as SVGEGT. The V segment lost 0 bases and the J segment 4 bases; nucleotides outside the gene matches: 13. The CDR3 extends over 19 amino acids.

There are many counts of this clonotype. The V gene is TRBV9, the J gene TRBJ2-3; 10 bases map to TRBD1. Trimming cost V 1 base and J 0 bases; bases outside gene matches: 2. The CDR3 runs to 16 residues. Germline CDR1 and CDR2: SGDLS and YYNGEE. The CDR3 loop is CASSVRDRGSTDTQYF. The CDR3 coding sequence is TGTGCCAGCAGCGTACGGGACAGGGGAAGCACAGATACGCAGTATTTT.